This T cell receptor (beta chain) was obtained from a study of CD8+CD57+ T cells in acquired aplastic anemia. The overall study: Sorted CD4+ and CD8+ cell DNA averaged approximately 3.2 ug.

All patients picked for sequencing had shown, by flow cytometry, an expansion of CD8+CD57+ cells. Profiling that covered TCR beta VDJ and CDR3 relied on genomic DNA as its template. A single record per CDR3 protein comes from TCRdb applying MiXCR to the reads. This sample has about 120,000 distinct CDR3 sequences, with 45% to 60% found just once. Germline CDR1 is MGHDK and CDR2 is SYGVNS. There are 17 residues in the CDR3. V trimming: 2 bases; J trimming: 2 bases; junction bases outside the gene matches: 9. Study-wide results and caveats: Statistical testing detected no significant gap in CD8+ Simpson's diversity between patients and controls. Patients shared twenty-nine CD8+ CDR3 sequences with controls.

About this clonotype itself: Its antigen is as yet unknown.

Sample: sorted CD4+, CD8+, or CD8+CD57+ T cells (not recorded which) from PBMCs. The V call is TRBV25-1, the J call TRBJ2-3; 8 positions agree with TRBD1. This sequence was found in a human donor with aplastic anemia. The CDR3 loop is CASSEAFVTGVTDTQYF. For the CDR3, the DNA is TGTGCCAGCAGTGAAGCCTTTGTGACAGGGGTCACAGATACGCAGTATTTT. Supplemented by reference TRBV25-1 and TRBJ2-3, the full variable domain reads EADIYQTPRYLVIGTGKKITLECSQTMGHDKMYWYQQDPGMELHLIHYSYGVNSTEKGDLSSESTVSRIRTEHFPLTLESARPSHTSQYLCASSEAFVTGVTDTQYFGPGTRLTVL.